The 19 T cell receptor beta chains reported below all come from one sample, sequenced in a study of cytomegalovirus exposure and HLA in healthy donors. With 60 Vbeta and 13 Jbeta primers, the PCR was carried out. The method was immunoSEQ multiplex PCR; TCRdb's version includes in-frame clones alone and lacks a portion of them. This table holds roughly 170,000 clones, about 72% found once. Sequenced: PBMCs. Source of these receptors: a girl aged 5-17 years in good health and CMV-seronegative.

This chain uses TRBV7-9 with TRBJ2-7; 7 nucleotides line up with TRBD1. The CDR3 contains 16 residues. V was pared by 5 bases and J by 6 bases, with 16 bases of the junction left unmatched. CDR1 is SEHNR, CDR2 FQNEAQ, per germline (reference sequence). CDR3 protein: CASSDLTGSGVLEQYF. Written as DNA, the CDR3 is TGTGCCAGCAGCGACCTGACAGGGAGTGGGGTCCTCGAGCAGTACTTC. The full variable domain, in which reference TRBV7-9 and TRBJ2-7 provide the parts outside the CDR3, is DTGVSQNPRHKITKRGQNVTFRCDPISEHNRLYWYRQTLGQGPEFLTYFQNEAQLEKSRLLSDRFSAERPKGSFSTLEIQRTEQGDSAMYLCASSDLTGSGVLEQYFGPGTRLTVT.

This chain links TRBV30 with TRBJ1-2; tentative D call: TRBD1 (5 bases). Germline assignment: CDR1 GTSNPN and CDR2 SVGIG (reference sequence). The length of the CDR3 is 12 residues. Trimming cost V 3 bases and J 6 bases, with 11 bases left between them. The CDR3 spells CAWSGRDNGYTF. CDR3 in DNA: TGTGCCTGGAGCGGCAGGGATAATGGCTACACCTTC.

The rearrangement joins TRBV7-2 to TRBJ2-7, with D possibly being TRBD1 (5 bases). V lost 2 bases and J 2 bases, leaving 19 bases between the germline ends. The CDR3 totals 17 residues. Germline V lookup: CDR1 SGHTA, CDR2 FQGNSA. The CDR3 loop reads CASSLTTVITSAYEQYF. CDR3 in DNA: TGTGCCAGCAGCTTAACGACAGTCATCACCTCAGCCTACGAGCAGTACTTC.

The V and J genes are TRBV27 and TRBJ1-6; no clear D gene. This CDR3 is 13 amino acids long. The germline V and J ends were trimmed by 2 bases and 8 bases, with 7 bases remaining between them. Germline-derived CDR1 and CDR2 are MNHEY and SMNVEV (reference sequence). CDR3 amino acids: CASSLTRDSPLHF. CDR3 coding DNA: TGTGCCAGCAGTTTAACGAGGGATTCACCCCTCCACTTT.

The rearrangement joins TRBV7-9 to TRBJ1-4; D gene ambiguous. The germline CDR1 and CDR2 sequences are SEHNR and FQNEAQ (reference sequence). The length of the CDR3 is 12 residues. Trimming removed 4 bases from V and 8 bases from J, with 8 bases in between. This CDR3 reads CASSSSSEKLFF. In nucleotides, the CDR3 is TGTGCCAGCAGCTCTAGTTCGGAAAAACTGTTTTTT.

The chain is built from TRBV29-1 and TRBJ2-7, with D perhaps matching TRBD1 (5 bases). The CDR3 covers 12 residues. CDR1 is SQVTM and CDR2 is ANQGSEA in the germline V gene. V lost 3 bases to trimming and J lost 5 bases, with 11 bases between them. The CDR3 DNA follows: TGCAGCGTTGAGCAGGGTAGTGACGAGCAGTACTTC. Amino acids: CSVEQGSDEQYF.

The V call is TRBV5-1, the J call TRBJ2-3; D is perhaps TRBD2 (7 bases). From germline, CDR1 is SGHRS and CDR2 YFSETQ. This CDR3 has 16 residues. With 4 bases removed from V and 2 bases from J, the gap between germline ends came to 17 bases. The CDR3 DNA reads TGCGCCAGCAGCCTCCTGGGGGGGGCTTTCACAGATACGCAGTATTTT. This encodes CASSLLGGAFTDTQYF.

This clone was seen only a few times. V is TRBV6-1 and J is TRBJ1-5; a weak D match, TRBD1 (6 bases). Trimming took off 6 bases at V and 2 bases at J, with 17 bases between the two ends. Germline CDR1 is MNHNS and CDR2 is SASEGT. The CDR3 consists of 16 residues. The CDR3 here is CASRENRAGGNQPQHF. Here the CDR3 DNA reads TGTGCCAGCAGAGAAAACAGGGCTGGGGGCAATCAGCCCCAGCATTTT.

This chain connects TRBV4-2 to TRBJ2-2, with 8 positions matching TRBD2. This CDR3 spans 16 amino acids. From germline, CDR1 is LGHNA and CDR2 YNFKEQ. Losses at the gene ends were 2 bases for V and 4 bases for J; bases not matched to a gene: 6. The CDR3 sequence is CASSQIGLAPTGELFF. The CDR3, as DNA: TGTGCCAGCAGCCAAATTGGACTAGCTCCCACCGGGGAGCTGTTTTTT.

The chain recombines TRBV29-1 with TRBJ2-1; TRBD1 matches 8 bases. CDR1 is SQVTM, CDR2 ANQGSEA, per germline. This CDR3 region has 15 residues. The V gene end was trimmed by 6 bases and the J gene end by 2 bases; junction bases not matched to a gene: 9. Written as DNA, the CDR3 is TGCAGCGTAGCTCAAGGACAGGGAGCCTACAATGAGCAGTTCTTC. It codes for CSVAQGQGAYNEQFF.

The chain carries TRBV11-3 and TRBJ1-5, with D perhaps matching TRBD1 (6 bases). Deletions cut 1 base from V and 5 bases from J, with 12 bases between. CDR3 length: 15 amino acids. The germline CDR1 and CDR2 sequences are SGHNT and YENEEA. This chain's CDR3 is CASSLGRGRDQPQHF. The CDR3 DNA follows: TGTGCCAGCAGCTTAGGTAGGGGGAGGGATCAGCCCCAGCATTTT.

The chain employs TRBV7-2 and TRBJ2-5, with 9 bases matching TRBD1. The V segment lost 10 bases and the J segment 1 base; nucleotides outside the gene matches: 10. The CDR3 covers 15 residues. The germline gives CDR1 SGHTA, CDR2 FQGNSA. The CDR3 DNA is TGTGCCACCACCGAACAGGGGGCGTCCCAAGAGACCCAGTACTTC. Residues: CATTEQGASQETQYF. Based on the CDR3 plus reference TRBV7-2 and TRBJ2-5, the full variable domain is GAGVSQSPSNKVTEKGKDVELRCDPISGHTALYWYRQSLGQGLEFLIYFQGNSAPDKSGLPSDRFSAERTGGSVSTLTIQRTQQEDSAVYLCATTEQGASQETQYFGPGTRLLVL.

In its sample, this clone was seen once. This rearrangement joins TRBV5-1 to TRBJ2-7; TRBD2 might be the D (6 bases). Germline CDR1 is SGHRS and CDR2 is YFSETQ. The CDR3 is 16 amino acids. Trimming took 0 bases from V and 6 from J, leaving 19 bases between them. The CDR3 reads CASSLGGDGKGREQYF. The DNA of the CDR3 is TGCGCCAGCAGCTTGGGGGGGGACGGGAAGGGTCGCGAGCAGTACTTC.

The chain couples TRBV4-1 to TRBJ2-2; D remains ambiguous. Trimming removed 10 bases at V and 11 bases at J, with 14 bases between. The length of the CDR3 is 11 residues. The germline V gene has CDR1 MGHRA and CDR2 YSYEKL. As DNA, the CDR3 is TGCGCCACCCTACGAGGAACAGAGCTGTTTTTT. Translating it yields CATLRGTELFF.

This chain links TRBV11-2 with TRBJ1-2; 8 bases are a match to TRBD1. The J segment lost 6 bases and the V segment lost 4 bases, leaving 4 bases of the junction unmatched. This CDR3 is 13 amino acids long. Germline loops: CDR1 SGHAT, CDR2 FQNNGV. The CDR3 loop reads CASSSQGVDGYTF. CDR3 DNA: TGTGCCAGCAGCTCACAGGGGGTCGATGGCTACACCTTC.

This rearrangement joins TRBV11-2 to TRBJ1-2; maybe TRBD1 (5 bases). Looked up from germline, CDR1 is SGHAT and CDR2 is FQNNGV. Trimming stripped 0 bases from V and 2 bases from J, with 16 bases between. CDR3 size: 17 residues. The DNA for the CDR3 is TGTGCCAGCAGCTTAGATCCCTCTGGGGGGGACAACTATGGCTACACCTTC. It codes for CASSLDPSGGDNYGYTF.

This chain joins TRBV12-5 and TRBJ2-7, with TRBD2 identical over 8 bases. V was clipped by 7 bases and J by 6 bases; unmatched bases: 8. CDR3 length equals 13 residues. CDR1 is LGHNT, CDR2 FRNRAP, per germline. The CDR3 coding sequence is TGTGCTAGTGCTCTAGGCGGGGGGCCCGAGCAGTACTTC. Protein product: CASALGGGPEQYF.

The chain links TRBV4-2 to TRBJ2-3; 13 bases align to TRBD2. Germline V gene data show CDR1 as LGHNA and CDR2 as YNFKEQ. V was pared by 0 bases and J by 10 bases, with 7 bases of the junction left unmatched. The CDR3 has 16 amino acids. CDR3 region: CASSQDPTSGGVAQYF. CDR3 in DNA: TGTGCCAGCAGCCAAGATCCCACTAGCGGGGGGGTGGCGCAGTATTTT.

The chain employs TRBV2 and TRBJ2-3; D is possibly TRBD1 (5 bases). Trimming removed 6 bases at V and 0 bases at J, with 16 bases between. The CDR3 has 16 residues. Germline CDR1 SNHLY, CDR2 FYNNEI. The CDR3 DNA sequence: TGTGCCAGCAGGAAAACAGGCACCACTAGCACAGATACGCAGTATTTT. This sequence encodes CASRKTGTTSTDTQYF.